The clone carrying this T cell receptor beta chain has only a few counts. Its matching antigen is unknown. This CDR3 contains 18 residues. CDR1 is MDHEN, CDR2 SYDVKM, per germline. V lost 1 base to trimming and J lost 3 bases, with 21 bases between them. The data belong to a study of CD8 T cell repertoires and HIV-1 epitope variants. Background on the study: Each of Twenty-five Gag and Nef epitope peptides stimulated a separate culture. Epitopes were three Gag families plus Nef HW9 and YT9.

Some clones are missing from TCRdb's copy, which holds only in-frame ones; the method was immunoSEQ multiplex PCR. The data contain over 4,000 clones, roughly 64% of them seen just once; the ten biggest clones take up roughly two fifths. Input material: cultured CD8+ T cells derived from PBMCs. V and J are TRBV28 and TRBJ1-1, with D possibly matching TRBD1 (6 bases). This TCR was recovered from a male donor with HIV. The CDR3 is CASSLLGQGHLGDTEAFF. The CDR3 DNA sequence: TGTGCCAGCAGTTTATTGGGTCAGGGGCACCTCGGGGACACTGAAGCTTTCTTT. The variable domain in full, with the rest retrieved from reference TRBV28 and TRBJ1-1, is DVKVTQSSRYLVKRTGEKVFLECVQDMDHENMFWYRQDPGLGLRLIYFSYDVKMKEKGDIPEGYSVSREKKERFSLILESASTNQTSMYLCASSLLGQGHLGDTEAFFGQGTRLTVV.